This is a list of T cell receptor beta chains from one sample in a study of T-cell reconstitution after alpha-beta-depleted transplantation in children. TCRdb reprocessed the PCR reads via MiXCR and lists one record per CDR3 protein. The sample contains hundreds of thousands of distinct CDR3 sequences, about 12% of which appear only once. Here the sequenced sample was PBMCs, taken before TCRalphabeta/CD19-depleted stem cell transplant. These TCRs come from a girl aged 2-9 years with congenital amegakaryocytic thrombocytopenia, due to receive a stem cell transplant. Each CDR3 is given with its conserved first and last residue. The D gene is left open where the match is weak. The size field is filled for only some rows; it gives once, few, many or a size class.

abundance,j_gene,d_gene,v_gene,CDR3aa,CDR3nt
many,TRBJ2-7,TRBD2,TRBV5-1,CASSLVAGEMVEQYF,TGCGCCAGCAGCTTGGTGGCGGGAGAGATGGTCGAGCAGTACTTC
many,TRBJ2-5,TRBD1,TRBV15,CATSSSPGQGEETQYF,TGTGCCACCAGCTCTTCACCGGGACAGGGGGAAGAGACCCAGTACTTC
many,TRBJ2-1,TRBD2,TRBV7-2,CASSGPGTRVTNEQFF,TGTGCCAGCAGCGGACCCGGGACTAGGGTTACTAATGAGCAGTTCTTC
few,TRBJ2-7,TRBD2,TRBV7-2,CASSLAGREAYEQYF,TGTGCCAGCAGCTTAGCGGGGCGGGAGGCCTACGAGCAGTACTTC
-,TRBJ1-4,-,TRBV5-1,CASSLGRGLDEKLFF,TGCGCCAGCAGCTTGGGTCGGGGTCTGGATGAAAAACTGTTTTTT
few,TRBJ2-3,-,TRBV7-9,CASSLNGILRDTQYF,TGTGCCAGCAGCTTAAATGGGATTCTCAGGGATACGCAGTATTTT
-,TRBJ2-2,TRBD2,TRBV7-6,CASSAGLAGGMGTGELFF,TGTGCCAGCAGCGCGGGACTAGCGGGAGGAATGGGAACCGGGGAGCTGTTTTTT
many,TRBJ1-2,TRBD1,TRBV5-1,CASSLAQGDNYGYTF,TGCGCCAGCAGCTTGGCGCAGGGGGATAACTATGGCTACACCTTC
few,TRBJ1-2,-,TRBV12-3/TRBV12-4,CASIMGTFLRGYTF,TGTGCCAGCATCATGGGGACATTTTTACGTGGCTACACCTTC
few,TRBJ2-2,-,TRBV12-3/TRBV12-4,CASVGGRGGELFF,TGTGCCAGCGTTGGTGGCCGGGGCGGGGAGCTGTTTTTT
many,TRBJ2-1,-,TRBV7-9,CASSMGAEQFF,TGTGCCAGCAGCATGGGGGCTGAGCAGTTCTTC
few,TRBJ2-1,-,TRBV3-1,CASSQEKGNYNEQFF,TGTGCCAGCAGCCAAGAGAAGGGCAACTACAATGAGCAGTTCTTC
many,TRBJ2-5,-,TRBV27,CASSYGLGQETQYF,TGTGCCAGCAGTTATGGACTGGGGCAAGAGACCCAGTACTTC
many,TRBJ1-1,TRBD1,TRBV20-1,CSARGTGYMNTEAFF,TGCAGTGCTAGAGGGACAGGCTACATGAACACTGAAGCTTTCTTT
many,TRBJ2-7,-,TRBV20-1,CSVSRTDYEQYF,TGCAGTGTCTCTCGGACGGACTACGAGCAGTACTTC
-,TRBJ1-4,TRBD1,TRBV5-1,CASSTGQRRELFF,TGCGCCAGCAGCACGGGACAGCGGAGGGAACTGTTTTTT
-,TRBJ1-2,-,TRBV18,CASSVPEGGVYGYTF,TGTGCCAGCTCGGTCCCAGAGGGGGGAGTCTATGGCTACACCTTC
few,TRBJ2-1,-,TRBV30,CAWTSGFPSYNEQFF,TGTGCCTGGACGTCCGGGTTCCCCTCCTACAATGAGCAGTTCTTC
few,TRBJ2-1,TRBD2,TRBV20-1,CSASPGTSGSKDNEQFF,TGCAGTGCCTCACCCGGGACTAGCGGGAGTAAAGACAATGAGCAGTTCTTC
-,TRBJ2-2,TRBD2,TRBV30,CAWCRGEAGELFF,TGTGCCTGGTGCCGGGGGGAAGCCGGGGAGCTGTTTTTT